This T cell receptor (beta chain) was found in a study of blood T cell repertoires in COVID-19. For the study at large: Samples of COVID-19 (acute and convalescent) were obtained from the United States, Italy and Spain. From T cells, B-cell-depleted T cells, or PBMCs came the material, which was cDNA or gDNA.

The CDR3 sequence is 13 residues long. Between the trimmed V and J ends, which lost 7 bases and 5 bases, there was a span of 12 bases. CDR1 and CDR2 from the germline V gene are LNHDA and SQIVND (reference sequence). In the authors' workflow: For nucleated cells, counts were estimated from reference gene primer amplification. Clones were sequenced by immunoSEQ multiplex PCR, and TCRdb holds only the in-frame ones, with some missing. That table supplies the V and J calls and clone size; D and trimming were determined from the DNA. The sample lists 95,000 to 110,000 clones, 75% to 90% occurring once. The receptor comes from a human donor in a cohort sampled during active or convalescent COVID-19. The J gene is TRBJ1-5, the V gene TRBV19; no clear D. The specimen sequenced was peripheral blood. The CDR3 sequence is CASTLKGDQPQHF. The CDR3, as DNA: TGTGCCAGTACCCTGAAGGGAGATCAGCCCCAGCATTTT.